Following are 12 T cell receptor beta chains from one sample sequenced in a study of CD8 T cells in Susac syndrome. Random hexamers served to reverse transcribe roughly 0.45 to 1 ug RNA. MiXCR was run by TCRdb on the immunoSEQ multiplex PCR reads, yielding one entry per CDR3 protein. The sample consists of 300,000 to 350,000 distinct CDR3 sequences, 92% of them appearing once. Sequencing was done on a sample of CD4+ T cells from PBMCs. All receptors come from a human donor with multiple sclerosis.

The chain has TRBV6-5 and TRBJ2-5; 7 nucleotides agree with TRBD1. CDR1 is MNHEY and CDR2 is SVGAGI in the germline V gene. The V segment lost 5 bases and the J segment 6 bases; nucleotides outside the gene matches: 18. The length of the CDR3 is 17 residues. DNA for the CDR3: TGTGCCAGCAGTAACATCCCTACAGGGGAACCAGATAAGACCCAGTACTTC. This encodes CASSNIPTGEPDKTQYF.

The rearrangement uses TRBV5-4 and TRBJ1-1, with unresolved D. Germline values: CDR1 SGHNT, CDR2 YYREEE (reference sequence). The CDR3 has 13 residues. Trimming removed 0 bases from V and 5 bases from J, with 8 bases in between. The DNA for the CDR3 is TGTGCCAGCAGCTTGGCCTCGGGGACTGAAGCTTTCTTT. This translates into CASSLASGTEAFF.

The chain combines TRBV2 with TRBJ1-1, with TRBD1 matching over 7 bases. Germline CDR1 and CDR2: SNHLY and FYNNEI. CDR3 length: 14 residues. V shed 6 bases, J shed 5 bases, and the junction held 9 bases outside the gene matches. CDR3 sequence: CASRNDRVRTEAFF. The CDR3 bases are TGTGCCAGCAGGAACGACAGGGTGAGAACTGAAGCTTTCTTT.

The chain has TRBV29-1 and TRBJ2-5; perhaps TRBD2 as D (5 bases). This CDR3 is built from 12 residues. The ends were cut back, 4 bases at V and 3 bases at J, with 9 bases in the middle. Germline assignment: CDR1 SQVTM and CDR2 ANQGSEA. The CDR3 DNA is TGCAGCGTTGTGGTTAGCGAAGAGACCCAGTACTTC. Translating gives CSVVVSEETQYF. The full variable domain, rest sourced from reference TRBV29-1 and TRBJ2-5, is SAVISQKPSRDICQRGTSLTIQCQVDSQVTMMFWYRQQPGQSLTLIATANQGSEATYESGFVIDKFPISRPNLTFSTLTVSNMSPEDSSIYLCSVVVSEETQYFGPGTRLLVL.

Details on this clonotype: The DNA is omitted, as the CDR3 cannot be located on it reliably, and the CDR3 follows TCRdb's listing. This chain connects TRBV7-5 to TRBJ1-5. TRBV7-5 is labeled a pseudogene. The CDR3 totals 18 residues, both ends included. The CDR3 reads CISVPEAMRAYGNQPQHF.

V gene TRBV5-1 combines with J gene TRBJ1-1; no reliable D call. Trimming removed 5 bases at V and 1 base at J, with 15 bases between. The CDR3 totals 15 residues. Germline V CDR1 and CDR2: SGHRS, YFSETQ. CDR3 nucleotides: TGCGCCAGCAGACCGTCCGGACTCGAGAACACTGAAGCTTTCTTT. Translated, it gives CASRPSGLENTEAFF. Together with reference TRBV5-1 and TRBJ1-1, the CDR3 gives the full variable domain: KAGVTQTPRYLIKTRGQQVTLSCSPISGHRSVSWYQQTPGQGLQFLFEYFSETQRNKGNFPGRFSGRQFSNSRSEMNVSTLELGDSALYLCASRPSGLENTEAFFGQGTRLTVV.

This chain uses TRBV7-9 with TRBJ2-7; 9 bases map to TRBD1. CDR3 length equals 14 residues. CDR1 SEHNR and CDR2 FQNEAQ come from the germline V gene (reference sequence). J lost 4 bases, V lost 3 bases, and 4 bases had no gene match. CDR3 sequence (DNA): TGTGCCAGCAGCTTGGGACAGGGATGGTACGAGCAGTACTTC. This gives the protein CASSLGQGWYEQYF.

This chain joins TRBV4-3 and TRBJ2-1, with 11 bases identical to TRBD2. CDR1 is LGHNA, CDR2 YSLEER, per germline. This CDR3 is 16 amino acids long. Losses at the gene ends were 4 bases for V and 6 bases for J; bases not matched to a gene: 8. The CDR3 DNA follows: TGCGCCAGCAGCCCCTCCGGGCTAGCGGGAGGCAATGAGCAGTTCTTC. It specifies CASSPSGLAGGNEQFF.

This chain joins TRBV7-9 and TRBJ2-1; D is possibly TRBD1 (6 bases). Trimming pared 3 bases from V and 8 bases from J, leaving 14 bases between. The CDR3 contains 14 residues. CDR1 and CDR2 from the germline V gene are SEHNR and FQNEAQ (reference sequence). CDR3 nucleotides: TGTGCCAGCAGCTTGAACAGGGATGCGGATGAGCAGTTCTTC. Its protein is CASSLNRDADEQFF.

The CDR3 sequence: CSARREVIDEQYF. The CDR3, as DNA: TGCAGTGCTAGGCGGGAGGTGATAGACGAGCAGTACTTC. The chain combines TRBV20-1 with TRBJ2-7, with TRBD2 identical over 8 bases. The CDR3 totals 13 residues. Germline CDR1 and CDR2: DFQATT and SNEGSKA (reference sequence). Germline trimming cut 3 bases from V and 5 bases from J; bases unmatched to any gene: 6.

The chain has TRBV27 and TRBJ1-1; D is undetermined. The CDR3 consists of 13 residues. CDR1 is MNHEY and CDR2 is SMNVEV in the germline V gene (reference sequence). V was shortened by 5 bases and J by 7 bases, with 14 bases between the two germline ends. CDR3 in DNA: TGTGCCAGCAGTCCGGGAGGGCGCCGTGAAGCTTTCTTT. Translating gives CASSPGGRREAFF.

The gene calls are TRBV6-1 and TRBJ1-1; 8 bases agree with TRBD1. The CDR3 loop spans 13 amino acids. The V and J ends lost 8 bases and 4 bases, in that order; junction bases with no gene match: 6. Per the germline V gene, CDR1 is MNHNS and CDR2 is SASEGT. The CDR3 coding sequence is TGTGCCAGCGTCCGGACAGGGATCACTGAAGCTTTCTTT. The encoded protein is CASVRTGITEAFF.